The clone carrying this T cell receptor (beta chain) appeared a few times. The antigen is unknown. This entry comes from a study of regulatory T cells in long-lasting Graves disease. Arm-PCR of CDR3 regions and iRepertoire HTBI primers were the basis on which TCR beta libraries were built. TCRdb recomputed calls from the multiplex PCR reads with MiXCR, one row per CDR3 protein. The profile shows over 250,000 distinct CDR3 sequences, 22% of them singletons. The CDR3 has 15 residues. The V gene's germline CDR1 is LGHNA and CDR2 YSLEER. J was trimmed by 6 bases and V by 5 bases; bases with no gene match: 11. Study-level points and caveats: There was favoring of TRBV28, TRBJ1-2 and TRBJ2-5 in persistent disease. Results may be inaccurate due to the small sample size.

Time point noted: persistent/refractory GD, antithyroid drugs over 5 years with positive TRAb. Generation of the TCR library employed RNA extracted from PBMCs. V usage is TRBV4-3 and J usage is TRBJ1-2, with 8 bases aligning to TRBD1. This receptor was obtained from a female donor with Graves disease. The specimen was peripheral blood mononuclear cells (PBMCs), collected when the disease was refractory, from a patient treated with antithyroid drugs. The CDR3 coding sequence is TGCGCCAGCAGCGAAACGACCGGACAGGGAAATGGCTACACCTTC. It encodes CASSETTGQGNGYTF.